Each of the 5 T cell receptor beta chains below was sequenced from the same sample in a study of blood T cell repertoires in COVID-19. The protocol was immunoSEQ multiplex PCR, while the TCRdb copy is restricted to in-frame clones and leaves out a portion. The sample holds approximately 300,000 clones, around 86% seen once. The sample was PBMCs or T cells enriched from blood (not recorded which). These receptors all stem from a man aged 55 to 70 who had recovered from COVID-19.

V gene TRBV3-1 (or the pseudogene TRBV3-2) combines with J gene TRBJ2-5; D possibly corresponds to TRBD2 (5 bases). Trimming removed 4 bases at V and 5 bases at J, with 14 bases between. Germline loops: CDR1 LGHDT, CDR2 YNNKEL (reference sequence). The CDR3 runs to 14 residues. This chain's CDR3 is CASSPTSGTETQYF. CDR3 sequence (DNA): TGTGCCAGCAGCCCTACTTCGGGAACGGAGACCCAGTACTTC.

The J gene is TRBJ1-5, the V gene TRBV19, with 7 bases aligning to TRBD1. Losses at the gene ends were 1 base for V and 3 bases for J; bases not matched to a gene: 3. The CDR3 has 15 residues. Per the germline V gene, CDR1 is LNHDA and CDR2 is SQIVND (reference sequence). The chain's CDR3 is CASSIVGTDNQPQHF. The CDR3 DNA reads as TGTGCCAGTAGTATAGTTGGGACAGACAATCAGCCCCAGCATTTT.

This clone showed up just once. This chain joins TRBV10-1 and TRBJ1-5, with 8 bases identical to TRBD1. J was trimmed by 3 bases and V by 6 bases; bases with no gene match: 7. The CDR3 totals 15 residues. Germline lookup yields CDR1 WNHNN and CDR2 SYGVQD (reference sequence). The CDR3 sequence: CASSPDRGNNQPQHF. The CDR3 nucleotides read TGCGCCAGCAGCCCCGACAGGGGAAACAATCAGCCCCAGCATTTT.

This chain connects TRBV19 to TRBJ2-5; 7 bases align to TRBD1. This CDR3 has 13 amino acids. V dropped 3 bases and J dropped 5; count of bases not matched to a gene: 3. The germline CDR1 and CDR2 sequences are LNHDA and SQIVND (reference sequence). CDR3 coding DNA: TGTGCCAGTAGTATCGACAGGGATGAGACCCAGTACTTC. Translated: CASSIDRDETQYF. Full variable domain (remainder filled in from reference TRBV19 and TRBJ2-5): DGGITQSPKYLFRKEGQNVTLSCEQNLNHDAMYWYRQDPGQGLRLIYYSQIVNDFQKGDIAEGYSVSREKKESFPLTVTSAQKNPTAFYLCASSIDRDETQYFGPGTRLLVL.

V usage is TRBV6-4 and J usage is TRBJ1-5, with TRBD1 matching 11 bases. V lost 6 bases to trimming and J lost 5 bases; unmatched junction nucleotides: 6. Germline V lookup: CDR1 MRHNA, CDR2 SNTAGT. The CDR3 contains 15 residues. CDR3 in amino acids: CASRTGQGEDQPQHF. For the CDR3, the DNA is TGTGCCAGCAGGACGGGACAGGGGGAAGATCAGCCCCAGCATTTT.